This TCR beta chain stems from a study of identifying expanded T cells in peripheral blood. Points on this clone: The sample contains more than one DNA sequence encoding this CDR3.

The V end was cut by 3 bases, the J end by 3 bases, with 12 bases between. The CDR3 runs 14 residues. Looked up from germline, CDR1 is LNHDA and CDR2 is SQIVND (reference sequence). Healthy donors had no documented immune events, such as infections, while sampled. Here immunoSEQ multiplex PCR was the method, and the copy in TCRdb shows in-frame clones only, minus some. This sample carries 65,000 to 95,000 clones, around nine tenths of them seen once, and the ten largest clones take around 7%. Sequenced material: blood. The source of this sequence is a person between 18 and 75 years old in good health. The V and J genes are TRBV19 and TRBJ2-7, with TRBD1 as a possible D gene (5 bases). The CDR3 loop reads CASSMGQGSYEQYF. The CDR3 coding sequence is TGTGCCAGTAGTATGGGGCAGGGAAGCTACGAGCAGTACTTC.